The present entry profiles one T cell receptor beta chain with its context. Measured with immunoSEQ multiplex PCR; TCRdb has only the in-frame clones, and not every one. Of some 99,000 clones in the sample, approximately 90% were seen once. This sample was included in a study of blood T cell repertoires in COVID-19. The overall study: PBMCs, B-cell-depleted T cells, or T cells were the source of the cDNA or gDNA that made up the material.

Germline lookup yields CDR1 MNHEY and CDR2 SVGAGI. V was pared by 2 bases and J by 2 bases, with 10 bases between. This CDR3 has 14 amino acids. The chain carries TRBV6-5 and TRBJ2-7, with D possibly being TRBD1 (6 bases). The sequence was collected from a human donor with COVID-19, enrolled during active disease. The donor label of this sample is uncertain. Sequences were obtained from peripheral blood. CDR3 bases: TGTGCCAGCAGTTACATGACAGGTCCCTACGAGCAGTACTTC. This gives the protein CASSYMTGPYEQYF.